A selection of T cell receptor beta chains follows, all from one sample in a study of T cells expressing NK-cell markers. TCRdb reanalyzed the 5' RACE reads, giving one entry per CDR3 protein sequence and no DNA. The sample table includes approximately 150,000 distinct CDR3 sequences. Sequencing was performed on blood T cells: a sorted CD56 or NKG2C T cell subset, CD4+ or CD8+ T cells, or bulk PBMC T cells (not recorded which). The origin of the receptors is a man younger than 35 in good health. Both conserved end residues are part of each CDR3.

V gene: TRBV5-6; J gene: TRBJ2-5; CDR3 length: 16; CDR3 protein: CASSLKSGSGEETQYF
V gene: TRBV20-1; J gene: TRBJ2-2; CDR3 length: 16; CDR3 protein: CSARDFVGKSVGELFF
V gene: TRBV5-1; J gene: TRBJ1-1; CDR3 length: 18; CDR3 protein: CASSLAPVVPPRDTEAFF
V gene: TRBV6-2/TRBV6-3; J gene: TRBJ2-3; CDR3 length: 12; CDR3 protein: CASRDSTDTQYF
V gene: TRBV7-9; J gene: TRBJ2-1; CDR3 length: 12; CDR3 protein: CASGLIYGEQFF
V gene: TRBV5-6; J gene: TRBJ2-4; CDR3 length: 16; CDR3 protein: CASSLLRGLAKNIQYF
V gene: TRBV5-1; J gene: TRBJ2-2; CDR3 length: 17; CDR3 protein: CASSLASPDANTGELFF
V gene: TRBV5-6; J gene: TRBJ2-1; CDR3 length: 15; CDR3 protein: CASSLEAGGRNEQFF
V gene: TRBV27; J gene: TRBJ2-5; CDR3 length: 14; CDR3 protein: CASSITGARETQYF
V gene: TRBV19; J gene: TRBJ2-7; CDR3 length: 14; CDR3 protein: CARPMVGETHEQYF
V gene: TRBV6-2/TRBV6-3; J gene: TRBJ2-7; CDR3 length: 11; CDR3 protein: CASSYPDEQYF
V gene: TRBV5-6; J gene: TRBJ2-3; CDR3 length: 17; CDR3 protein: CASSSPLAGVFPDTQYF
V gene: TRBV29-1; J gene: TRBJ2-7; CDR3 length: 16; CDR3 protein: CSVEGLAGGRGYEQYF
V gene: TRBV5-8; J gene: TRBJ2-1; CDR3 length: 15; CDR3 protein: CASSPGTSANNEQFF
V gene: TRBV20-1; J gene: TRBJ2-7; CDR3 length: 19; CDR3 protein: CSARNSGTSGRADLNEQYF